A single sample is the source of the 19 T cell receptor beta chains below, sequenced in a study of T cells in women clearing cervical HPV infection. Generated by immunoSEQ multiplex PCR, the TCRdb table keeps only in-frame clones and is missing some. The sample has tens of thousands of clones. Sequenced material: blood buffy coat. These receptors were obtained from a woman aged 18-69 years with a cervical HPV16 infection that either progressed to CIN3+ or cleared (not recorded which).

A note on this clone: Read data end 3 residues before the CDR3 end; the end is taken from the germline J gene. This chain joins TRBV30 and TRBJ1-1; D gene ambiguous. The germline V and J ends were trimmed by 3 bases and 1 base, with 9 bases remaining between them. CDR3 length: 13 residues. The germline V gene encodes CDR1 GTSNPN and CDR2 SVGIG (reference sequence). The CDR3 sequence: CAWSRTKNTEAFF. The CDR3 DNA, read in part, is TGTGCCTGGAGCCGAACAAAGAACACTGAA. The whole variable domain, remainder taken from reference TRBV30 and TRBJ1-1, is SQTIHQWPATLVQPVGSPLSLECTVEGTSNPNLYWYRQAAGRGLQLLFYSVGIGQISSEVPQNLSASRPQDRQFILSSKKLLLSDSGFYLCAWSRTKNTEAFFGQGTRLTVV.

Comments on this clone: The CDR3 end falls 3 residues outside the read, so it is completed with the germline J gene. The chain is built from TRBV2 and TRBJ2-1, with D tentatively TRBD2 (6 bases). Trimming shortened V by 4 bases and J by 7 bases, and 11 bases separated the two germline ends. In germline, CDR1 is SNHLY, CDR2 FYNNEI. The length of the CDR3 is 13 residues. CDR3 residues: CASSVSAGNEQFF. The part of the CDR3 DNA that was read is TGTGCCAGCAGTGTGTCTGCGGGGAATGAG.

Comment on this clone: The CDR3 goes on 3 residues after the read ends, and that part is filled in from the germline J gene. The V and J genes are TRBV5-4 and TRBJ2-1, with a weak D call TRBD2 (7 bases). The CDR3 length is 16 residues. The germline gives CDR1 SGHNT, CDR2 YYREEE (reference sequence). V shed 6 bases and J shed 0 bases, with 16 bases lying between them. The covered CDR3 bases are TGTGCCAGCACCCGGGGGGACACATACTCCTACAATGAG. It is translated as CASTRGDTYSYNE. The whole CDR3 protein reads CASTRGDTYSYNEQFF. The full variable domain, its missing parts supplied by reference TRBV5-4 and TRBJ2-1, is ETGVTQSPTHLIKTRGQQVTLRCSSQSGHNTVSWYQQALGQGPQFIFQYYREEENGRGNFPPRFSGLQFPNYSSELNVNALELDDSALYLCASTRGDTYSYNEQFFGPGTRLTVL.

Regarding this clone: The CDR3 end is not reached by the read, which stops 3 residues before it; the germline J gene fills it in. The chain has TRBV5-8 and TRBJ1-2; maybe TRBD1 (5 bases). The CDR3 covers 14 residues. The germline V gene has CDR1 SGHTS and CDR2 YDEGEE. Deletions cut 0 bases from V and 7 bases from J, with 13 bases between. The CDR3 reads CASSLVLGRSGYTF. CDR3 bases read: TGTGCCAGCAGCTTGGTTTTGGGGCGTAGTGGC. The variable domain in full, with the rest retrieved from reference TRBV5-8 and TRBJ1-2, is EAGVTQSPTHLIKTRGQQATLRCSPISGHTSVYWYQQALGLGLQFLLWYDEGEERNRGNFPPRFSGRQFPNYSSELNVNALELEDSALYLCASSLVLGRSGYTFGSGTRLTVV.

Details on this clone: The read terminates 3 residues before the CDR3 end, so the remaining end is supplied by the germline J gene. The chain combines TRBV20-1 with TRBJ1-6; a possible D gene is TRBD1 (6 bases). Deletions cut 6 bases from V and 5 bases from J, with 17 bases between. The germline V gene encodes CDR1 DFQATT and CDR2 SNEGSKA (reference sequence). This CDR3 region has 15 residues. The DNA read from the CDR3 is TGCAGTGCCCGGAACCAGGGGCGGGATAATTCACCC. Translating gives CSARNQGRDNSP. The CDR3 reads in full as CSARNQGRDNSPLHF.

Comments on this clone: The CDR3 end falls 3 residues outside the read, so it is completed with the germline J gene. This rearrangement joins TRBV9 to TRBJ1-6; TRBD1 is a possible D gene (5 bases). In germline, CDR1 is SGDLS, CDR2 YYNGEE. The length of the CDR3 is 15 residues. V was clipped by 0 bases and J by 7 bases, with 11 bases between them. CDR3 DNA, as far as it was read: TGTGCCAGCAGCGTAGAAGGGGCTATGAATTCACCC. This translates into CASSVEGAMNSP. The CDR3 in full is CASSVEGAMNSPLHF. Together with reference TRBV9 and TRBJ1-6, the CDR3 gives the full variable domain: DSGVTQTPKHLITATGQRVTLRCSPRSGDLSVYWYQQSLDQGLQFLIQYYNGEERAKGNILERFSAQQFPDLHSELNLSSLELGDSALYFCASSVEGAMNSPLHFGNGTRLTVT.

A note on this clone: The read terminates 3 residues before the CDR3 end, so the remaining end is supplied by the germline J gene. The chain uses TRBV19 and TRBJ2-3, with D possibly matching TRBD2 (5 bases). Germline CDR1 reads LNHDA; CDR2 reads SQIVND (reference sequence). V was shortened by 10 bases and J by 4 bases, with 12 bases between the two germline ends. The CDR3 spans 12 residues. CDR3: CATGEVADTQYF. CDR3 bases read: TGTGCCACCGGGGAAGTCGCAGATACG.

For this clone: The read halts 3 residues ahead of the CDR3 end, with the missing end drawn from the germline J gene. This chain uses TRBV6-4 with TRBJ1-4; weak D call: TRBD1 (6 bases). Germline V gene sequence: CDR1 MRHNA, CDR2 SNTAGT. Trimming left V 3 bases short and J 3 bases short, with 11 bases between. The CDR3 length is 15 residues. The CDR3 DNA, read in part, is TGTGCCAGCAGTGAAGGAAGGACAGCTAATGAAAAA. Its protein is CASSEGRTANEK. The entire CDR3 protein is CASSEGRTANEKLFF.

The sequenced part of the CDR3 DNA is TGTGCCATCAGCCAAGGACAGGGACGCGACGAG. Its translation is CAISQGQGRDE. The whole CDR3 protein reads CAISQGQGRDEQYF. The chain uses TRBV10-3 and TRBJ2-7; 8 bases align to TRBD1. The read is 3 residues too short to cover the CDR3 end, so that end is filled in from the germline J gene. J lost 5 bases, V lost 6 bases, and 9 bases had no gene match. The germline CDR1 and CDR2 sequences are ENHRY and SYGVKD. The CDR3 is 14 residues long.

Concerning this clone: The read terminates 3 residues ahead of where the CDR3 ends, so the germline J gene completes it. J is TRBJ2-1 and V is TRBV5-4; 12 nucleotides agree with TRBD1. The germline gives CDR1 SGHNT, CDR2 YYREEE (reference sequence). The V segment lost 6 bases and the J segment 4 bases; nucleotides outside the gene matches: 5. The CDR3 has 15 amino acids. The covered CDR3 bases are TGTGCCAGCATGGGGGGACAGGGGGCTTACAATGAG. Amino acids: CASMGGQGAYNE. The whole CDR3 protein reads CASMGGQGAYNEQFF.

Note on this clone: Read coverage stops 3 residues before the CDR3 terminus; the germline J gene supplies the remainder. The rearrangement links TRBV5-6 to TRBJ1-5; TRBD1 might be the D (5 bases). Germline loops: CDR1 SGHDT, CDR2 YYEEEE. There are 14 residues in the CDR3. V shed 2 bases and J shed 2 bases, with 8 bases lying between them. The CDR3 loop reads CASSFSGRNQPQHF. Incomplete CDR3 DNA: TGTGCCAGCAGCTTTTCAGGGCGCAATCAGCCC.

In regard to this clone: The CDR3 goes on 3 residues after the read ends, and that part is filled in from the germline J gene. This chain links TRBV11-3 with TRBJ2-3, with 10 positions matching TRBD2. Germline CDR1 SGHNT, CDR2 YENEEA. The V segment lost 6 bases and the J segment 5 bases; nucleotides outside the gene matches: 8. The CDR3 contains 15 residues. The part of the CDR3 DNA that was read is TGTGCCAGCAGTCCCGGACTAGCGGAGATAGATACG. Translated: CASSPGLAEIDT. The full CDR3 reads CASSPGLAEIDTQYF.

About this clone itself: The read stops 3 residues short of the end of the CDR3; the missing end is completed from the germline J gene. V usage is TRBV19 and J usage is TRBJ1-6, with 11 bases aligning to TRBD1. The CDR3 runs to 15 residues. Germline CDR1 reads LNHDA; CDR2 reads SQIVND (reference sequence). J gave up 6 bases and V 5 bases, and 3 bases lay outside the gene matches. This CDR3 reads CASSGTGGINSPLHF. CDR3 DNA, as far as it was read: TGTGCCAGTAGTGGGACAGGGGGAATTAATTCACCC.

This clone ranks as large in terms of frequency. The read ends 3 residues before the CDR3 terminus; that terminus is restored from the germline J gene. The V and J genes are TRBV30 and TRBJ1-5, with D possibly TRBD1 on 6 matching bases. Per the germline V gene, CDR1 is GTSNPN and CDR2 is SVGIG (reference sequence). The V and J ends lost 3 bases and 4 bases respectively, with 16 bases between them. The CDR3 runs 15 residues. The DNA read from the CDR3 is TGTGCCTGGAGCCCTGAGCAGGGGCCGAATCAGCCC. It is translated as CAWSPEQGPNQP. Given in full, the CDR3 is CAWSPEQGPNQPQHF.

Concerning this clone itself: From the germline J gene comes the end of the CDR3, since the read stops 3 residues before it. J is TRBJ1-2 and V is TRBV18; no firm D call. Germline lookup yields CDR1 KGHSH and CDR2 LQKENI. This CDR3 contains 14 residues. Incomplete CDR3 DNA: TGTGCCAGCTCACCTAGTCCAAACTCCTACGAC. It yields the protein CASSPSPNSYD. The CDR3 in its entirety is CASSPSPNSYDYTF.

In the case of this clone: The read terminates 3 residues before the CDR3 end, so the remaining end is supplied by the germline J gene. The chain uses TRBV20-1 and TRBJ2-2; 9 bases are a match to TRBD2. This CDR3 has 17 residues. Losses at the gene ends were 0 bases for V and 4 bases for J; bases not matched to a gene: 9. Looked up from germline, CDR1 is DFQATT and CDR2 is SNEGSKA (reference sequence). Partial CDR3 DNA: TGCAGTGCTAGAGATGTTTCTGGGCGGGGGGGCACCGGGGAG. It is translated as CSARDVSGRGGTGE. From start to end, the CDR3 is CSARDVSGRGGTGELFF.

To note about this clone: The observed sequence ends 3 residues before the CDR3 terminus, with the missing tail filled in from the germline J gene. V gene TRBV18 combines with J gene TRBJ2-5; TRBD2 matches at 10 bases. The CDR3 has 17 amino acids. The trim removed 2 bases at V and 0 bases at J, leaving 6 bases unmatched. CDR1 KGHSH and CDR2 LQKENI come from the germline V gene. The CDR3 reads CASSPGLSGGDQETQYF. Partial CDR3 DNA: TGTGCCAGCTCACCAGGCCTGAGCGGGGGGGACCAAGAGACC.

With regard to this clone: The DNA ends 3 residues before the CDR3 does, and the rest of the CDR3 is filled in from the germline J gene. The chain links TRBV7-9 to TRBJ1-1; no clear D gene. The germline V gene has CDR1 SEHNR and CDR2 FQNEAQ (reference sequence). V lost 2 bases and J lost 2, with 12 bases in between. The length of the CDR3 is 15 residues. Incomplete CDR3 DNA: TGTGCCAGCAGCTTAAGTAAGGCGGTCAACACTGAA. It specifies CASSLSKAVNTE. From start to end, the CDR3 is CASSLSKAVNTEAFF.

For this clone: The CDR3 extends 3 residues past the end of the read, so its final part is completed from the germline J gene. This sequence joins TRBV7-9 and TRBJ1-5, with 7 bases aligning to TRBD1. Germline V gives CDR1 SEHNR, CDR2 FQNEAQ (reference sequence). V shed 8 bases and J 0 bases; nucleotides not matched to a gene: 7. This CDR3 has 15 residues. CDR3 sequence: CASGQDGNSNQPQHF. CDR3 bases read: TGTGCCAGCGGACAGGACGGAAATAGCAATCAGCCC.